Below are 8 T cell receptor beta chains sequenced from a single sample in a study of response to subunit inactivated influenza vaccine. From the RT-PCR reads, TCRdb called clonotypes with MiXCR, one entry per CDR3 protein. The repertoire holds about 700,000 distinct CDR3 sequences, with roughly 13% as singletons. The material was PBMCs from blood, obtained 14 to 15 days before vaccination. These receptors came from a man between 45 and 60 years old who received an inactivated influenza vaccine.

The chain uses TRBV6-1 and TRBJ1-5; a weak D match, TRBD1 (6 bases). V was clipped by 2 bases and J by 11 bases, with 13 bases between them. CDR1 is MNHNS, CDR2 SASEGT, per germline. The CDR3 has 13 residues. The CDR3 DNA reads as TGTGCCAGCAGTGAATTATGGGGGCCGACCCAGCATTTT. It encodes CASSELWGPTQHF.

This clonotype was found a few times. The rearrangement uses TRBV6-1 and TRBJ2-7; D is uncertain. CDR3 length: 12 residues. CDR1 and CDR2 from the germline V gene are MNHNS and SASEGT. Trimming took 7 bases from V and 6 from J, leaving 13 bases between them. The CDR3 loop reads CASTGLPAEQYF. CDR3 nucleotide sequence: TGTGCCAGCACCGGCCTCCCCGCCGAGCAGTACTTC.

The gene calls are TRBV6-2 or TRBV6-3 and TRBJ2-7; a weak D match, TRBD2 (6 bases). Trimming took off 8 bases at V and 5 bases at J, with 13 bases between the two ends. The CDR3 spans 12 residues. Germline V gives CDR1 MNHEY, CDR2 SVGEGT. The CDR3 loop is CASVSGGNEQYF. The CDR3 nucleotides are TGTGCCAGCGTCTCTGGGGGGAACGAGCAGTACTTC.

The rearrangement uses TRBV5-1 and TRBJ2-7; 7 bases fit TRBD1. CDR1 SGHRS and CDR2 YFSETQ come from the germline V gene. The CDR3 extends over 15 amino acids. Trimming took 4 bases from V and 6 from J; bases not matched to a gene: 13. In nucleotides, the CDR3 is TGCGCCAGCAGCCTGGGGGCAGGGGGATCCGCCGAGCAGTACTTC. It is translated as CASSLGAGGSAEQYF. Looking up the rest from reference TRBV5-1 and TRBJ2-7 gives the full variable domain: KAGVTQTPRYLIKTRGQQVTLSCSPISGHRSVSWYQQTPGQGLQFLFEYFSETQRNKGNFPGRFSGRQFSNSRSEMNVSTLELGDSALYLCASSLGAGGSAEQYFGPGTRLTVT.

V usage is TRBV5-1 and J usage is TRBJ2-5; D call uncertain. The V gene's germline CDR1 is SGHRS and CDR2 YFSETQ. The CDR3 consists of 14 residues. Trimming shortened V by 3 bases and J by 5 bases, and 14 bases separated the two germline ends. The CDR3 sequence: CASSSTSGRETQYF. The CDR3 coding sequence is TGCGCCAGCAGCTCTACAAGTGGGCGTGAGACCCAGTACTTC.

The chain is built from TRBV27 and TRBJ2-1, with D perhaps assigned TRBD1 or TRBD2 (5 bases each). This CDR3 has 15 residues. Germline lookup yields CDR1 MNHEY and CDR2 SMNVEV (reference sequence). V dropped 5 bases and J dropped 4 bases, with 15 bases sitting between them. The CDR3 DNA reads TGTGCCAGCAGTCCCCAAGGGACCGATTACAATGAGCAGTTCTTC. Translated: CASSPQGTDYNEQFF.

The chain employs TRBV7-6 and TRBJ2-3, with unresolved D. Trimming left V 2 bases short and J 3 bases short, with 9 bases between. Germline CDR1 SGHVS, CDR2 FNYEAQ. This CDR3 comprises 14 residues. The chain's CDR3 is CASSLFLRTDTQYF. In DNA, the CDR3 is TGTGCCAGCAGCTTATTTTTGCGGACAGATACGCAGTATTTT.

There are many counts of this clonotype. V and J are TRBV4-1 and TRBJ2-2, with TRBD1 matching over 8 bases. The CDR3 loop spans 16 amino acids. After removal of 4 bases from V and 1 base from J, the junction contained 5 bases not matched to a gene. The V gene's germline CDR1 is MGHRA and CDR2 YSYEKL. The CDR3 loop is CASSPTGAWNTGELFF. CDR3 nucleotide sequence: TGCGCCAGCAGCCCGACAGGGGCGTGGAACACCGGGGAGCTGTTTTTT.